This note documents a single T cell receptor (beta chain) sequence. Antigen specificity is unknown. Germline lookup yields CDR1 LGHNA and CDR2 YNFKEQ. The CDR3 extends over 19 amino acids. Losses at the gene ends were 3 bases for V and 7 bases for J; bases not matched to a gene: 15. This sample was included in a study of tumor-infiltrating lymphocytes in primary liver carcinoma. For the study at large: Each of the samples returned roughly 3.65 to 7.5 million productive TCRbeta reads (a yield similar across tissue types). Points from the study as a whole: Tumor-adjacent and tumor-blood pairs shared a smaller degree of overlap than tumor region pairs.

Out of unsorted whole blood came the blood RNA, and germline DNA was extracted as well. Chronic HBV infection, untreated so far, was present in the patients. Production of TCR beta cDNA used 500 ng total RNA together with a constant-region primer. Slightly modified ARM-PCR served as the procedure for the TCR beta libraries. These libraries came from three rounds of nested multiplex PCR. TRBV1-TRBV30 forward and Cbeta reverse primers drove the first two approximately 11-cycle rounds. TCRdb independently ran MiXCR on the multiplex PCR reads; one entry per CDR3 protein. The sample contains approximately 300,000 distinct CDR3 sequences, approximately 60% of which appear only once.

The receptor comes from a man aged 35-49 years with primary liver carcinoma and hepatitis B virus infection. The sequenced sample consisted of peripheral blood. This chain links TRBV4-2 with TRBJ2-2; 12 bases agree with TRBD1. The CDR3 region is CASSHPKGTGGVYIGELFF. The DNA for the CDR3 is TGTGCCAGCAGCCATCCCAAGGGGACAGGGGGCGTCTACATCGGGGAGCTGTTTTTT.